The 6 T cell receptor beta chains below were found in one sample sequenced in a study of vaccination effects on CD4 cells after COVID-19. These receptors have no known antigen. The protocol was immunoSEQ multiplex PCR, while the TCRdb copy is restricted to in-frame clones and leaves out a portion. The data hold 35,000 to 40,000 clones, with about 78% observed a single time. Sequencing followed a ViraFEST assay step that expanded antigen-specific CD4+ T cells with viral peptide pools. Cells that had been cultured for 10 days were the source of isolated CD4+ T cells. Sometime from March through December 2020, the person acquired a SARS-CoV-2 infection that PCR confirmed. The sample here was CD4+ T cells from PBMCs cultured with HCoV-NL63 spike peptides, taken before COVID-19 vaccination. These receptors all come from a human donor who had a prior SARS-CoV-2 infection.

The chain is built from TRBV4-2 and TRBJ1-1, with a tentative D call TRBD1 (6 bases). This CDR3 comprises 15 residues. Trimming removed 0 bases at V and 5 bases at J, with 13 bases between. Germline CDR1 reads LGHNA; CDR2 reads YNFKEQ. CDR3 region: CASSQDEGGGTEAFF. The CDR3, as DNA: TGTGCCAGCAGCCAAGATGAAGGGGGAGGAACTGAAGCTTTCTTT.

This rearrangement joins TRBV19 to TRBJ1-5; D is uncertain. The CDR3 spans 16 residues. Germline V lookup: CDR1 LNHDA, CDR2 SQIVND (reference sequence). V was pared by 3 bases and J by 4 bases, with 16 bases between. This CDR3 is CASSIGIGRGNQPQHF. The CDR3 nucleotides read TGTGCCAGTAGTATCGGTATCGGCCGAGGTAATCAGCCCCAGCATTTT.

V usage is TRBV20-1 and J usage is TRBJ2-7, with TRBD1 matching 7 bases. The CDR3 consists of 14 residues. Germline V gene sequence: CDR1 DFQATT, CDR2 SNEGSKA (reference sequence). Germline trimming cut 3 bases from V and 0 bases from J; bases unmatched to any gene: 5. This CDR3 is CSASGRQGSYEQYF. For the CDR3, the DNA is TGCAGTGCTAGTGGGAGACAGGGCTCCTACGAGCAGTACTTC.

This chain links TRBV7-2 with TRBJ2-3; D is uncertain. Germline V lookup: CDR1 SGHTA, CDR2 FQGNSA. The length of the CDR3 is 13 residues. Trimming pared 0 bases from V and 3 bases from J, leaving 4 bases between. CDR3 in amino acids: CASSLAHTDTQYF. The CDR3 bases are TGTGCCAGCAGCTTAGCCCATACAGATACGCAGTATTTT.

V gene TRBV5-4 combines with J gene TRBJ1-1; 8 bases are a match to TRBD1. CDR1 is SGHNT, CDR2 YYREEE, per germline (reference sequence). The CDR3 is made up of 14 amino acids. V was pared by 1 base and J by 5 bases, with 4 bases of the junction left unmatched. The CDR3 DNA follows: TGTGCCAGCAGCTTGAACAGGGGGGTAACTGAAGCTTTCTTT. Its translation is CASSLNRGVTEAFF.

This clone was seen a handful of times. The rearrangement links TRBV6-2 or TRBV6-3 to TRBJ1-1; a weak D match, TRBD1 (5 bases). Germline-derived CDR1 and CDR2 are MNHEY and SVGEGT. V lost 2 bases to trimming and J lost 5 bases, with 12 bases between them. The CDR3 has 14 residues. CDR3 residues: CASSYGALGTEAFF. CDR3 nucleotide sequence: TGTGCCAGCAGTTACGGGGCCCTGGGGACTGAAGCTTTCTTT.